This T cell receptor (beta chain) originates from a study of T-cell reconstitution after alpha-beta-depleted transplantation in children. Study results and caveats: Fresh T-cell production supplied most of the T-cell counts and diversity seen one year after transplant. Surviving recipient T cells and thymic progenitors produced the high day-60 TCRbeta diversity seen in some patients. Expanded clones from the graft, numbering several hundred, reportedly supplied alpha-beta T cells about two months after transplant.

This clonotype was recorded at least ten times. Its specificity is not known. Trimming removed 2 bases from V and 1 base from J, with 5 bases in between. Germline V gene sequence: CDR1 MNHEY, CDR2 SVGAGI. The CDR3 has 13 residues. A TCRbeta library incorporating unique molecular identifiers was prepared. Each CDR3 protein gets one entry after TCRdb re-called the PCR reads with MiXCR. In the table there are hundreds of thousands of distinct CDR3 sequences, roughly 15% of which are singletons. The gene calls are TRBV6-5 and TRBJ1-2; unclear D gene. This sample comprised PBMCs, mostly from graft donor cells, obtained 360 days after TCRalphabeta/CD19-depleted stem cell transplant. The TCR originated in a male patient between 2 and 10 years old who had a stem cell transplant for acute lymphoblastic leukemia, so the T cells may come from the graft donor. The CDR3 protein is CASSYGLNYGYTF. The CDR3 DNA follows: TGTGCCAGCAGTTACGGACTTAACTATGGCTACACCTTC.